This entry concerns a single T cell receptor (beta chain). V was pared by 4 bases and J by 4 bases, with 8 bases between. The CDR3 runs to 13 residues. The V gene's germline CDR1 is LGHDT and CDR2 YNNKEL (reference sequence). The data are from a study of tissue T cells after allogeneic stem cell transplantation. Repertoires were generated with immunoSEQ multiplex PCR, while TCRdb's copy carries only in-frame clones and drops some. The sample contains approximately 12,000 clones, less than 85% of which appear only once. The chain joins TRBV3-1 (or the pseudogene TRBV3-2) to TRBJ1-3; D is uncertain. The sequenced sample was tissue from the right colon, obtained at autopsy. The origin of this receptor is a woman aged 18-49 years with breast cancer. The CDR3 DNA reads TGTGCCAGCAGCCGATTATCCGGAAACACCATATATTTT. Its translation is CASSRLSGNTIYF.